Below are 2 T cell receptor beta chains sequenced from a single sample in a study of CD4 T cells in relation to SARS-CoV-2 and coronaviruses. CD4+ T cells from unexposed donors were obtained before the COVID-19 pandemic (2011-2018). The data were produced by immunoSEQ multiplex PCR, yet TCRdb's version contains in-frame clones alone and is incomplete. The table includes about 59,000 clones, 70% to 90% detected once. Material for sequencing was memory CD4+ T cells from PBMCs. The receptors were gathered from a human donor in good health.

This clone was found once. The CDR3 sequence: CASSPDSDTQYF. DNA for the CDR3: TGTGCCAGCAGCCCGGACTCAGATACGCAGTATTTT. The V gene is TRBV7-9, the J gene TRBJ2-3; the D gene is possibly TRBD2 (5 bases). This CDR3 contains 12 residues. Germline V gene data show CDR1 as SEHNR and CDR2 as FQNEAQ (reference sequence). V was trimmed by 5 bases and J by 4 bases, leaving 7 bases between them. The full variable domain, completed using reference TRBV7-9 and TRBJ2-3, is DTGVSQNPRHKITKRGQNVTFRCDPISEHNRLYWYRQTLGQGPEFLTYFQNEAQLEKSRLLSDRFSAERPKGSFSTLEIQRTEQGDSAMYLCASSPDSDTQYFGPGTRLTVL.

The V gene is TRBV4-2, the J gene TRBJ2-7; 8 nucleotides align to TRBD1. Germline values: CDR1 LGHNA, CDR2 YNFKEQ. The CDR3 totals 16 residues. J was trimmed by 7 bases and V by 0 bases; bases with no gene match: 11. The chain's CDR3 is CASSQDPGTGVVEQYF. The CDR3 nucleotides are TGTGCCAGCAGCCAAGATCCCGGGACAGGTGTGGTGGAGCAGTACTTC.